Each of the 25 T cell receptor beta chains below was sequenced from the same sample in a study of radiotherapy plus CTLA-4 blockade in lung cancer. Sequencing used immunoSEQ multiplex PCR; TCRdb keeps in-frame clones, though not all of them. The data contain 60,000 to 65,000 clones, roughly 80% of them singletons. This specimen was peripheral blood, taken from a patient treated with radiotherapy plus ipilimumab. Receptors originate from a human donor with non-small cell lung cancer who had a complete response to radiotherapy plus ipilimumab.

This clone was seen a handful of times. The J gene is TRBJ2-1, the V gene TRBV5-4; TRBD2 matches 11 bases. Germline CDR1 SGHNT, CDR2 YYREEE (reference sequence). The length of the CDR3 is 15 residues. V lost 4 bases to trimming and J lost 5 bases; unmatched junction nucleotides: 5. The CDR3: CASSELAGDHNEQFF. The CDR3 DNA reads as TGTGCCAGCAGCGAACTAGCGGGAGACCACAATGAGCAGTTCTTC.

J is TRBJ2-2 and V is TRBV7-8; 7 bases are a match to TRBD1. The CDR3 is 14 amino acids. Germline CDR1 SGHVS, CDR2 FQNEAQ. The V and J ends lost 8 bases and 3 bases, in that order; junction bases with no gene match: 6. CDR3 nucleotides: TGTGCCAGCGTAGCGAGGGGGCACACCGGGGAGCTGTTTTTT. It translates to CASVARGHTGELFF.

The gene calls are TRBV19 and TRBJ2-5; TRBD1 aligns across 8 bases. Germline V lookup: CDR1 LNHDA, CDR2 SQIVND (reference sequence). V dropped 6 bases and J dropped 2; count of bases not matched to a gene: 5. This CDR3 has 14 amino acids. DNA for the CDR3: TGTGCCAGTAGCAATGGACAGGGTCAAGAGACCCAGTACTTC. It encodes CASSNGQGQETQYF.

The DNA for the CDR3 is TGTGCCAGCTCACCAAAACTAGCGGGAGGACGAACAGATACGCAGTATTTT. Its translation is CASSPKLAGGRTDTQYF. The chain joins TRBV18 to TRBJ2-3; 12 bases align to TRBD2. CDR3 length: 17 residues. From germline, CDR1 is KGHSH and CDR2 LQKENI. The V gene end was trimmed by 2 bases and the J gene end by 3 bases; junction bases not matched to a gene: 6.

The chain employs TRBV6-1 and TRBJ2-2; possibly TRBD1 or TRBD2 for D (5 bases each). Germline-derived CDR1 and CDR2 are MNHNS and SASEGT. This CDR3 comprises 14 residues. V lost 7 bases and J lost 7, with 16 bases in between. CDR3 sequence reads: CASTHPAGSGELFF. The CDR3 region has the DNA TGTGCCAGCACCCACCCGGCAGGGAGCGGGGAGCTGTTTTTT.

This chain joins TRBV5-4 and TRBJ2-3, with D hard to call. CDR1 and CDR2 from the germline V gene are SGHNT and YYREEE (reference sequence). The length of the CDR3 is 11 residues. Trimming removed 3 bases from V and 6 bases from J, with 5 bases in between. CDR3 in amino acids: CASSSADTQYF. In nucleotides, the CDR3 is TGTGCCAGCAGCTCGGCGGATACGCAGTATTTT.

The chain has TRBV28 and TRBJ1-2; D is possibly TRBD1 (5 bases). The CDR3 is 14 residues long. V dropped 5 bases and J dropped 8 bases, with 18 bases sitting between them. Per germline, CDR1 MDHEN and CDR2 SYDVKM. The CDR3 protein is CASSPDRRSAGYTF. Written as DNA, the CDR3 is TGTGCCAGCAGTCCCGACAGACGATCGGCCGGCTACACCTTC.

CDR3 protein: CASSLQGRETQYF. The CDR3 DNA reads as TGTGCCAGCAGCTTGCAGGGTAGGGAGACCCAGTACTTC. The J gene is TRBJ2-5, the V gene TRBV5-5; TRBD1 is a possible D gene (5 bases). Germline V gene sequence: CDR1 SGHKS, CDR2 YYEKEE (reference sequence). CDR3 size: 13 residues. Trimming took off 1 base at V and 5 bases at J, with 9 bases between the two ends.

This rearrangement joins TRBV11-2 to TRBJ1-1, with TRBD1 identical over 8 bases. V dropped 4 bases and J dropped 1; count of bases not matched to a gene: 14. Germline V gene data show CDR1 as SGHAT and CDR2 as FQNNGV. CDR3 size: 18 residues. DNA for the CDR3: TGTGCCAGCAGCTACCTAGGACAGGGTGGGAGGGGGAACACTGAAGCTTTCTTT. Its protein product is CASSYLGQGGRGNTEAFF.

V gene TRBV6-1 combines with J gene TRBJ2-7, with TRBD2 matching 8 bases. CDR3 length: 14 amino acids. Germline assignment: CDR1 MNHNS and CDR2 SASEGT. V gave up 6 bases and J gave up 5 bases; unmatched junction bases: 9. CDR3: CASSAGTRSDEQYV. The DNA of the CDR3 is TGTGCCAGCAGCGCCGGGACTAGGAGCGACGAGCAGTACGTC.

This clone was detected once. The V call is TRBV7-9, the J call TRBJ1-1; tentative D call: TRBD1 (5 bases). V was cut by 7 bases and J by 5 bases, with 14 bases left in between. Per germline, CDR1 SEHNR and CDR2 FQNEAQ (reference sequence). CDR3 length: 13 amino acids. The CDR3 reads CASIPLGGTEAFF. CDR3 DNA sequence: TGTGCCAGCATCCCCCTGGGGGGAACTGAAGCTTTCTTT.

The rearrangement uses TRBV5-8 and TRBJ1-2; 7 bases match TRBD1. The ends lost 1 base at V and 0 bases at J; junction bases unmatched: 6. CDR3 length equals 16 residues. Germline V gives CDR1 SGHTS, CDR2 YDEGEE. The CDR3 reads CASSLRRQGANYGYTF. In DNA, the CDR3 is TGTGCCAGCAGCTTGAGGAGACAGGGCGCTAACTATGGCTACACCTTC.

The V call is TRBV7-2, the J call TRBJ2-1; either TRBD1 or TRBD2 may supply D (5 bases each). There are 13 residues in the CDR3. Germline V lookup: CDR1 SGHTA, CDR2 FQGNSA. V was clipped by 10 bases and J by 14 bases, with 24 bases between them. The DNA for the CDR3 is TGTGCCACCCAGACGGGGCGAGTGGGTTCGAAGTTCTTC. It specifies CATQTGRVGSKFF.

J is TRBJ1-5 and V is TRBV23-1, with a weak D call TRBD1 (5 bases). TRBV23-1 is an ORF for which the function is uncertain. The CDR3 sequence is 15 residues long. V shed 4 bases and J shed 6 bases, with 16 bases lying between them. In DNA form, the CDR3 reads TGCGCCAGCAGTCCGCGAGGGTCAAGGGGTCAGCCCCAGCATTTT. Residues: CASSPRGSRGQPQHF.

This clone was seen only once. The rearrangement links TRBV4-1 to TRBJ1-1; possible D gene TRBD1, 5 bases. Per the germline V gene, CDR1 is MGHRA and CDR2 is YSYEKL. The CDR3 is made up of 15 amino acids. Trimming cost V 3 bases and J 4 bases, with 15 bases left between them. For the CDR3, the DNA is TGCGCCAGCAGCCACTACCAGGGACTCGTCACTGAAGCTTTCTTT. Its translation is CASSHYQGLVTEAFF.

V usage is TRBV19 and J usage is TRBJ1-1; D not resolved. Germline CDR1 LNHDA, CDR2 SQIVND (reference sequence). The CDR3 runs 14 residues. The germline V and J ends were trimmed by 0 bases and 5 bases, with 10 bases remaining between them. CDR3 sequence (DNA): TGTGCCAGTAGTATAGACCGGGGTCCTACTGAAGCTTTCTTT. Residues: CASSIDRGPTEAFF.

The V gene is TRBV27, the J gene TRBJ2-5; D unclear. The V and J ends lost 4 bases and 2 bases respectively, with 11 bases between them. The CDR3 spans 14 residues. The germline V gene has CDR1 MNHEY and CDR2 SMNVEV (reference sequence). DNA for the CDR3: TGTGCCAGCAGTTCGACCCGAAGGCAAGAGACCCAGTACTTC. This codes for CASSSTRRQETQYF.

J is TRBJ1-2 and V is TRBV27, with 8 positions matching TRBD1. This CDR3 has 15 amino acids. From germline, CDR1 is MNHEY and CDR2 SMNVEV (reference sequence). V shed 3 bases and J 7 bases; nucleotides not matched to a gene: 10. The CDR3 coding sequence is TGTGCCAGCAGTTTTAATACTGGACAGGGAGGTGGCTACACCTTC. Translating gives CASSFNTGQGGGYTF.

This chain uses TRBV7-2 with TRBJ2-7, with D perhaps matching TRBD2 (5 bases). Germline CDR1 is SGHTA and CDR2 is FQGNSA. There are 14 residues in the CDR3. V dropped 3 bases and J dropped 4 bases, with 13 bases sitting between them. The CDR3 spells CASSLEDVRYEQYF. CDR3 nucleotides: TGTGCCAGCAGCTTGGAGGACGTTCGTTACGAGCAGTACTTC. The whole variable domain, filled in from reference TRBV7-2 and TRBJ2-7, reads GAGVSQSPSNKVTEKGKDVELRCDPISGHTALYWYRQSLGQGLEFLIYFQGNSAPDKSGLPSDRFSAERTGGSVSTLTIQRTQQEDSAVYLCASSLEDVRYEQYFGPGTRLTVT.

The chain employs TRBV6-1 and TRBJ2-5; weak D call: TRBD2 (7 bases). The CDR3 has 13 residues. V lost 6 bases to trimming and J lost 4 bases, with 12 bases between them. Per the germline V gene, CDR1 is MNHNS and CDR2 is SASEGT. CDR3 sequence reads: CASRRGGGETQYF. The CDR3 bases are TGTGCCAGCAGGAGGGGGGGTGGAGAGACCCAGTACTTC.

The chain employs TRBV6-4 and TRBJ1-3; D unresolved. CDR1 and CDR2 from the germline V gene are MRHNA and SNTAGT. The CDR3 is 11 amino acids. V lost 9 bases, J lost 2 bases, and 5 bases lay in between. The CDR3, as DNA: TGTGCCAGTTTTGCTGGAAACACCATATATTTT. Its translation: CASFAGNTIYF.

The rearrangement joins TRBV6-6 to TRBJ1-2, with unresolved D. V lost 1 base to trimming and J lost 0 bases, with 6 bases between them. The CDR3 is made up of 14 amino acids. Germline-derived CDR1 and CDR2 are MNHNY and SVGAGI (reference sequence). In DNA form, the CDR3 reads TGTGCCAGCAGTTACTACAGTTCTAACTATGGCTACACCTTC. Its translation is CASSYYSSNYGYTF.

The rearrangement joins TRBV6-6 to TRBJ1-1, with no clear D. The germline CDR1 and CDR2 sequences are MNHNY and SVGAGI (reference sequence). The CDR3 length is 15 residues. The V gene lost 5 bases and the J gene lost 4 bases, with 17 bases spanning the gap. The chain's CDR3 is CASSPRTVEGTEAFF. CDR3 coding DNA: TGTGCCAGCAGTCCACGGACCGTCGAGGGCACTGAAGCTTTCTTT.

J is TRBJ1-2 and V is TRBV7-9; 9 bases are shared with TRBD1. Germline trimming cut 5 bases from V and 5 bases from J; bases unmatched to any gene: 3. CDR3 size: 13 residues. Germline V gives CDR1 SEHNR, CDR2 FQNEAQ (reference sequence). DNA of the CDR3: TGTGCCAGCAGCACCGGGACAGGGTATGGCTACACCTTC. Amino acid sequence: CASSTGTGYGYTF. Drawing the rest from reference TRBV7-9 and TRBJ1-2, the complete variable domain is DTGVSQNPRHKITKRGQNVTFRCDPISEHNRLYWYRQTLGQGPEFLTYFQNEAQLEKSRLLSDRFSAERPKGSFSTLEIQRTEQGDSAMYLCASSTGTGYGYTFGSGTRLTVV.

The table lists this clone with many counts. This CDR3 is CASSLAGQGNYGYTF. In DNA, the CDR3 is TGTGCCAGCAGCTTAGCGGGACAGGGGAACTATGGCTACACCTTC. This chain joins TRBV7-2 and TRBJ1-2; 10 bases agree with TRBD1. This CDR3 is built from 15 residues. Germline CDR1 SGHTA, CDR2 FQGNSA. After removal of 0 bases from V and 2 bases from J, the junction contained 0 bases not matched to a gene.